Below are 6 T cell receptor beta chains sequenced from a single sample in a study of T cell repertoires in cytomegalovirus infection. TCRdb processed the reads anew with MiXCR; each CDR3 protein has one entry. The sample includes approximately 280,000 distinct CDR3 sequences, approximately 22% of them seen just once. No antigens are known for them. The source was cultured PBMCs, collected from culture after CMV antigen stimulation. The receptors were gathered from a human donor in good health (CMV status not recorded). Some clones in this sample may be carry-over from other donors' samples.

The genes are TRBV20-1 and TRBJ2-3; 10 nucleotides line up with TRBD2. The CDR3 runs to 18 residues. Germline V gene lookup returns CDR1 DFQATT and CDR2 SNEGSKA (reference sequence). Trimming at V came to 0 bases and at J to 3 bases, leaving 12 bases not matched to a gene. CDR3 nucleotide sequence: TGCAGTGCTAGAGATATCATAAATAGCGGGAGGACTACAGATACGCAGTATTTT. It translates to CSARDIINSGRTTDTQYF.

This chain links TRBV6-2 or TRBV6-3 with TRBJ1-1; the match to TRBD1 covers 7 bases. The CDR3 covers 17 residues. Germline CDR1 reads MNHEY; CDR2 reads SVGEGT. Unmatched junction bases numbered 14, after V lost 2 bases and J lost 5 bases. The CDR3: CASSYRPGQSPSTEAFF. Written as DNA, the CDR3 is TGTGCCAGCAGTTACCGTCCGGGACAGAGTCCAAGTACTGAAGCTTTCTTT.

The chain joins TRBV28 to TRBJ2-2; D is perhaps TRBD1 (5 bases). Germline assignment: CDR1 MDHEN and CDR2 SYDVKM. V lost 8 bases and J lost 6, with 16 bases in between. CDR3 length equals 14 residues. DNA of the CDR3: TGTGCCAGCGGCATACTCAGGGATTCCGGGGAGCTGTTTTTT. Encoded protein: CASGILRDSGELFF.

The chain links TRBV5-5 to TRBJ2-6; D not certain. The CDR3 has 16 amino acids. V was cut by 1 base and J by 2 bases, with 10 bases left in between. In germline, CDR1 is SGHKS, CDR2 YYEKEE (reference sequence). The CDR3 protein is CASSLPGGTGANVLTF. The CDR3 region has the DNA TGTGCCAGCAGCTTGCCGGGCGGAACTGGGGCCAACGTCCTGACTTTC.

This clonotype was seen a handful of times. CDR3 coding DNA: TGTGCCAGCAGCCCGCCCGGAAGGTACGAGCAGTACTTC. Amino acids: CASSPPGRYEQYF. The chain joins TRBV28 to TRBJ2-7, with D uncertain. The germline V and J ends were trimmed by 6 bases and 4 bases, with 13 bases remaining between them. CDR3 length: 13 residues. Germline CDR1 MDHEN, CDR2 SYDVKM. The complete variable domain, with remaining parts taken from reference TRBV28 and TRBJ2-7, reads DVKVTQSSRYLVKRTGEKVFLECVQDMDHENMFWYRQDPGLGLRLIYFSYDVKMKEKGDIPEGYSVSREKKERFSLILESASTNQTSMYLCASSPPGRYEQYFGPGTRLTVT.

This clonotype was detected only a few times. The rearrangement joins TRBV5-4 to TRBJ1-6; the D gene is possibly TRBD1 (5 bases). V was cut by 4 bases and J by 10 bases, with 15 bases left in between. Germline CDR1 and CDR2: SGHNT and YYREEE (reference sequence). The CDR3 covers 14 residues. The CDR3 DNA follows: TGTGCCAGCAGCCTCAGGGCCAAAAGGTCACCCCTCCACTTT. This sequence encodes CASSLRAKRSPLHF.